This passage covers 6 T cell receptor beta chains from one sample sequenced in a study of blood T cell repertoires in COVID-19. Some clones are missing from TCRdb's copy, which holds only in-frame ones; the method was immunoSEQ multiplex PCR. There are about 370,000 clones in the sample; approximately 90% occur only once, and around 0.86% lies in the top ten. Sequenced material: PBMCs or T cells enriched from blood (not recorded which). The receptor source for this set is a woman aged 40 to 50 who had been exposed to COVID-19.

The chain joins TRBV27 to TRBJ1-1; weak D call: TRBD1 (5 bases). With 6 bases removed from V and 2 bases from J, the gap between germline ends came to 10 bases. CDR3 size: 13 residues. Germline CDR1 reads MNHEY; CDR2 reads SMNVEV (reference sequence). CDR3 in DNA: TGTGCCAGCAGCTGGGGCCTCAACACTGAAGCTTTCTTT. Residues: CASSWGLNTEAFF.

This chain joins TRBV27 and TRBJ2-2; D is uncertain. The CDR3 runs 12 residues. The V end was cut by 4 bases, the J end by 8 bases, with 8 bases between. Germline V gene sequence: CDR1 MNHEY, CDR2 SMNVEV (reference sequence). CDR3 in amino acids: CASSSPLGELFF. CDR3 DNA sequence: TGTGCCAGCAGTTCCCCCCTTGGGGAGCTGTTTTTT.

The V gene is TRBV5-1, the J gene TRBJ1-1, with 9 positions matching TRBD1. This CDR3 comprises 16 residues. The ends lost 4 bases at V and 1 base at J; junction bases unmatched: 8. Germline-derived CDR1 and CDR2 are SGHRS and YFSETQ. CDR3 in DNA: TGCGCCAGCAGCGCCGGGACAGGGATTCAGAACACTGAAGCTTTCTTT. Translating it yields CASSAGTGIQNTEAFF.

The CDR3 region is CASTRDRGVTEAFF. Here the CDR3 DNA reads TGTGCCAGCACCAGAGACAGGGGGGTCACTGAAGCTTTCTTT. This rearrangement joins TRBV6-6 to TRBJ1-1; 9 bases are a match to TRBD1. The CDR3 has 14 amino acids. Germline lookup yields CDR1 MNHNY and CDR2 SVGAGI (reference sequence). J lost 4 bases, V lost 7 bases, and 7 bases had no gene match.

J is TRBJ2-3 and V is TRBV7-9; TRBD2 matches at 16 bases. CDR1 is SEHNR and CDR2 is FQNEAQ in the germline V gene (reference sequence). After removal of 5 bases from V and 7 bases from J, the junction contained 9 bases not matched to a gene. This CDR3 region has 17 residues. The CDR3 sequence: CASSVSGTSGGAYTQYF. The DNA for the CDR3 is TGTGCCAGCAGCGTCTCCGGGACTAGCGGGGGGGCTTATACGCAGTATTTT. Drawing the rest from reference TRBV7-9 and TRBJ2-3, the complete variable domain is DTGVSQNPRHKITKRGQNVTFRCDPISEHNRLYWYRQTLGQGPEFLTYFQNEAQLEKSRLLSDRFSAERPKGSFSTLEIQRTEQGDSAMYLCASSVSGTSGGAYTQYFGPGTRLTVL.

The CDR3 nucleotides are TGTGCCAGCAGCCAAGTCTTACTTTCCCAAGAGACCCAGTACTTC. Its protein is CASSQVLLSQETQYF. The chain carries TRBV3-1 (or the pseudogene TRBV3-2) and TRBJ2-5; D call uncertain. The germline gives CDR1 LGHDT, CDR2 YNNKEL (reference sequence). The CDR3 is 15 amino acids. Trimming left V 1 base short and J 1 base short, with 10 bases between.